Each of the 15 T cell receptor beta chains below was sequenced from the same sample in a study of blood T cell repertoires in COVID-19. The table came from immunoSEQ multiplex PCR; TCRdb's copy has only in-frame clones and leaves some out. The sample shows about 70,000 clones, around nine tenths of them seen only once. Material: peripheral blood. The source is a woman aged 80 or older with acute or convalescent COVID-19.

J is TRBJ2-7 and V is TRBV5-6; 7 positions match TRBD1. The CDR3 extends over 15 amino acids. V lost 5 bases, J lost 4 bases, and 12 bases stayed unmatched. The germline V gene encodes CDR1 SGHDT and CDR2 YYEEEE. The CDR3 spells CASSGTGARSYEQYF. Written as DNA, the CDR3 is TGTGCCAGCAGTGGAACAGGGGCTCGCTCATACGAGCAGTACTTC.

The genes are TRBV5-1 and TRBJ2-3, with D possibly being TRBD2 (6 bases). V was clipped by 0 bases and J by 1 base, with 15 bases between them. Germline V gives CDR1 SGHRS, CDR2 YFSETQ. This CDR3 contains 17 residues. CDR3 residues: CASSLGRGISGTDTQYF. The CDR3 DNA sequence: TGCGCCAGCAGCTTGGGACGGGGGATCAGCGGCACAGATACGCAGTATTTT.

V gene TRBV6-1 combines with J gene TRBJ1-1; no firm D call. The CDR3 has 15 residues. Per germline, CDR1 MNHNS and CDR2 SASEGT. Trimming cost V 2 bases and J 0 bases, with 10 bases left between them. CDR3 nucleotide sequence: TGTGCCAGCAGTGAATGGCGGAGATTGAACACTGAAGCTTTCTTT. Protein: CASSEWRRLNTEAFF.

The rearrangement links TRBV27 to TRBJ2-5, with TRBD2 matching 14 bases. Germline V gene sequence: CDR1 MNHEY, CDR2 SMNVEV (reference sequence). The CDR3 length is 16 residues. The junction had 3 bases not matched to a gene; V was cut back by 4 bases and J by 2 bases. In nucleotides, the CDR3 is TGTGCCAGCAGTTATGGACTAGCGGGAGGTCAAGAGACCCAGTACTTC. Translated, it gives CASSYGLAGGQETQYF.

The chain has TRBV27 and TRBJ1-5; D is unresolved. Per germline, CDR1 MNHEY and CDR2 SMNVEV (reference sequence). The CDR3 spans 15 residues. Trimming pared 6 bases from V and 4 bases from J, leaving 16 bases between. The CDR3 DNA reads TGTGCCAGCAGCCCCTCCGGGGTAGGGAATCAGCCCCAGCATTTT. Translating gives CASSPSGVGNQPQHF.

The chain carries TRBV5-1 and TRBJ2-3; D remains ambiguous. CDR1 is SGHRS and CDR2 is YFSETQ in the germline V gene. The CDR3 runs to 14 residues. V was clipped by 2 bases and J by 6 bases, with 13 bases between them. Here the CDR3 DNA reads TGCGCCAGCAGCTTCGCACAGAGCCCCGATACGCAGTATTTT. This sequence encodes CASSFAQSPDTQYF.

The genes are TRBV6-5 and TRBJ1-5, with 9 bases fitting TRBD1. Germline lookup yields CDR1 MNHEY and CDR2 SVGAGI. The CDR3 runs to 13 residues. The junction had 6 bases not matched to a gene; V was cut back by 6 bases and J by 9 bases. The CDR3 protein is CASRYGTGRPQHF. CDR3 nucleotides: TGTGCCAGCAGGTACGGGACAGGGAGGCCCCAGCATTTT.

A single count supports this clone. The chain has TRBV9 and TRBJ1-3, with TRBD1 as a possible D gene (6 bases). Trimming cost V 4 bases and J 0 bases, with 14 bases left between them. The CDR3 runs 16 residues. Germline lookup yields CDR1 SGDLS and CDR2 YYNGEE. CDR3 in DNA: TGTGCCAGCAGCCCGACGGGACATAGCTCTGGAAACACCATATATTTT. It translates to CASSPTGHSSGNTIYF.

J is TRBJ1-5 and V is TRBV28, with D maybe TRBD1 (5 bases). CDR3 size: 18 residues. The germline gives CDR1 MDHEN, CDR2 SYDVKM. Trimming took 7 bases from V and 0 from J, leaving 22 bases between them. Here the CDR3 reads CASTHNRGGSYSNQPQHF. In DNA form, the CDR3 reads TGTGCCAGCACCCACAACCGGGGGGGGAGTTATAGCAATCAGCCCCAGCATTTT.

The chain combines TRBV6-5 with TRBJ2-7, with TRBD1 matching over 9 bases. With V trimmed by 6 bases and J by 1 base, 7 bases remained unmatched. There are 15 residues in the CDR3. The germline gives CDR1 MNHEY, CDR2 SVGAGI. CDR3 residues: CASRETGGDSYEQYF. Written as DNA, the CDR3 is TGTGCCAGCAGGGAGACAGGGGGGGATTCCTACGAGCAGTACTTC.

V and J are TRBV5-4 and TRBJ2-2; 9 bases match TRBD1. The ends lost 0 bases at V and 4 bases at J; junction bases unmatched: 7. CDR3 length: 17 residues. In germline, CDR1 is SGHNT, CDR2 YYREEE (reference sequence). The CDR3, as DNA: TGTGCCAGCAGCTTGGCCTTTGGGACAGGGAGCACCGGGGAGCTGTTTTTT. Its translation: CASSLAFGTGSTGELFF.

The chain combines TRBV7-2 with TRBJ2-3; TRBD2 agrees at 7 bases. J was trimmed by 0 bases and V by 1 base; bases with no gene match: 4. Germline V lookup: CDR1 SGHTA, CDR2 FQGNSA. The CDR3 extends over 16 amino acids. The CDR3 region is CASSLGGGRSTDTQYF. The CDR3 DNA sequence: TGTGCCAGCAGCTTAGGGGGGGGTAGGAGCACAGATACGCAGTATTTT.

The table lists this clone with a count of one. This chain joins TRBV5-4 and TRBJ2-3; D unclear. V was cut by 0 bases and J by 6 bases, with 8 bases left in between. The CDR3 runs to 13 residues. Germline V gene sequence: CDR1 SGHNT, CDR2 YYREEE (reference sequence). For the CDR3, the DNA is TGTGCCAGCAGCTTGGTTTCTTTCGATACGCAGTATTTT. It translates to CASSLVSFDTQYF.

V usage is TRBV6-1 and J usage is TRBJ1-5, with D possibly matching TRBD1 (6 bases). Germline V gene data show CDR1 as MNHNS and CDR2 as SASEGT. The V and J ends lost 1 base and 5 bases respectively, with 9 bases between them. CDR3 length: 14 amino acids. DNA for the CDR3: TGTGCCAGCAGTGAAGACAGGGCCCATCAGCCCCAGCATTTT. Translating gives CASSEDRAHQPQHF.

The V gene is TRBV19, the J gene TRBJ2-7; D unresolved. Germline V CDR1 and CDR2: LNHDA, SQIVND (reference sequence). V dropped 3 bases and J dropped 7 bases, with 25 bases sitting between them. This CDR3 comprises 17 residues. CDR3 nucleotide sequence: TGTGCCAGTAGTATTTCCCTTTTTGGTACCAAACCACGGGAGCAGTACTTC. Protein: CASSISLFGTKPREQYF.